The 15 T cell receptor beta chains given below trace back to one sample, sequenced in a study of long-term antiretroviral therapy in people with HIV. Sequencing used immunoSEQ v3.0 at survey level. Profiling relied on immunoSEQ multiplex PCR, and the TCRdb table lists in-frame clones only, not all of them. The table has tens of thousands of clones, under 85% seen once; the top ten hold around 20%. The sample here was unsorted PBMCs, taken 0.4 years after starting antiretroviral therapy. These TCRs come from a man aged 50 or older with HIV.

On this clone: Other nucleotide sequences from this sample produce the same CDR3. V and J are TRBV11-2 and TRBJ1-2; TRBD1 aligns across 10 bases. In germline, CDR1 is SGHAT, CDR2 FQNNGV. Trimming took 4 bases from V and 3 from J; bases not matched to a gene: 2. CDR3 length: 14 amino acids. The chain's CDR3 is CASSWDRGDYGYTF. The CDR3 DNA sequence: TGTGCCAGCAGCTGGGACAGGGGTGACTATGGCTACACCTTC.

The rearrangement joins TRBV27 to TRBJ1-5; D is undetermined. Per the germline V gene, CDR1 is MNHEY and CDR2 is SMNVEV (reference sequence). The CDR3 contains 13 residues. Between the trimmed V and J ends, which lost 8 bases and 7 bases, there was a span of 15 bases. CDR3 coding DNA: TGTGCCAGCGGAACTTACAGTAAACAGCCCCAGCATTTT. This sequence encodes CASGTYSKQPQHF.

The chain carries TRBV28 and TRBJ1-6; D gene ambiguous. Deletions cut 3 bases from V and 5 bases from J, with 8 bases between. CDR1 is MDHEN, CDR2 SYDVKM, per germline. The CDR3 loop spans 14 amino acids. CDR3 region: CASSFPQDNSPLHF. DNA of the CDR3: TGTGCCAGCAGTTTCCCTCAGGATAATTCACCCCTCCACTTT.

The chain recombines TRBV28 with TRBJ2-4, with a weak D call TRBD1 (6 bases). V was trimmed by 6 bases and J by 8 bases, leaving 20 bases between them. Per the germline V gene, CDR1 is MDHEN and CDR2 is SYDVKM. The CDR3 covers 15 residues. In DNA, the CDR3 is TGTGCCAGCAGCCGTCTCAGGGGCCTAAGGGACATTCAGTACTTC. This encodes CASSRLRGLRDIQYF.

This clone was detected once. This chain uses TRBV13 with TRBJ1-2, with D maybe TRBD1 (5 bases). Trimming left V 4 bases short and J 4 bases short, with 13 bases between. Looked up from germline, CDR1 is PRHDT and CDR2 is FYEKMQ (reference sequence). The CDR3 has 14 amino acids. DNA of the CDR3: TGTGCCAGCAGCTACCGGGACCCATCCTATGGCTACACCTTC. This sequence encodes CASSYRDPSYGYTF.

This clone was seen once. The rearrangement uses TRBV5-6 and TRBJ2-1; D gene uncertain. Germline assignment: CDR1 SGHDT and CDR2 YYEEEE. The CDR3 extends over 15 amino acids. Trimming took 1 base from V and 0 from J, leaving 8 bases between them. CDR3 protein: CASSLLPSSYNEQFF. The CDR3 DNA is TGTGCCAGCAGCTTGTTACCTAGCTCCTACAATGAGCAGTTCTTC.

The rearrangement joins TRBV6-5 to TRBJ1-1, with no clear D. Germline CDR1 reads MNHEY; CDR2 reads SVGAGI. V lost 0 bases, J lost 7 bases, and 15 bases lay in between. This CDR3 region has 15 residues. The CDR3 is CASSYSPPLILEAFF. CDR3 in DNA: TGTGCCAGCAGTTACTCTCCCCCCCTTATTCTTGAAGCTTTCTTT.

V gene TRBV7-2 combines with J gene TRBJ2-3; 8 positions match TRBD2. The CDR3 consists of 14 residues. The germline V gene has CDR1 SGHTA and CDR2 FQGNSA. Unmatched junction bases numbered 3, after V lost 7 bases and J lost 0 bases. In nucleotides, the CDR3 is TGTGCCAGCACCTCGGGGGGGAGCACAGATACGCAGTATTTT. Translation gives CASTSGGSTDTQYF.

The chain combines TRBV9 with TRBJ2-2; D might be TRBD2 (5 bases). The CDR3 runs 14 residues. Germline V gene data show CDR1 as SGDLS and CDR2 as YYNGEE. Deletions cut 0 bases from V and 6 bases from J, with 9 bases between. Here the CDR3 reads CASSVAPGSGELFF. CDR3 nucleotides: TGTGCCAGCAGCGTAGCTCCGGGGTCCGGGGAGCTGTTTTTT.

The rearrangement uses TRBV7-9 and TRBJ2-7; no reliable D call. Germline lookup yields CDR1 SEHNR and CDR2 FQNEAQ (reference sequence). This CDR3 comprises 14 residues. With 1 base removed from V and 2 bases from J, the gap between germline ends came to 9 bases. The CDR3 DNA reads as TGTGCCAGCAGCTTAGGTGCCAGCACCTACGAGCAGTACTTC. Translation: CASSLGASTYEQYF.

The rearrangement uses TRBV7-8 and TRBJ2-7; the match to TRBD1 covers 8 bases. After removal of 5 bases from V and 0 bases from J, the junction contained 12 bases not matched to a gene. Germline lookup yields CDR1 SGHVS and CDR2 FQNEAQ. CDR3 size: 17 residues. The CDR3 bases are TGTGCCAGCAGCGCGGGACAGGAGTTTACTCTCTCCTACGAGCAGTACTTC. It codes for CASSAGQEFTLSYEQYF.

This chain uses TRBV18 with TRBJ2-5, with D possibly matching TRBD1 (6 bases). The germline V and J ends were trimmed by 3 bases and 2 bases, with 10 bases remaining between them. CDR1 is KGHSH, CDR2 LQKENI, per germline. The CDR3 loop spans 14 amino acids. CDR3 residues: CASSPRQVQETQYF. The CDR3 DNA reads TGTGCCAGCTCACCTCGACAGGTTCAAGAGACCCAGTACTTC. Full variable domain (rest looked up from reference TRBV18 and TRBJ2-5): NAGVMQNPRHLVRRRGQEARLRCSPMKGHSHVYWYRQLPEEGLKFMVYLQKENIIDESGMPKERFSAEFPKEGPSILRIQQVVRGDSAAYFCASSPRQVQETQYFGPGTRLLVL.

This chain links TRBV10-1 with TRBJ1-1, with 9 bases matching TRBD1. The CDR3 sequence is 14 residues long. J was trimmed by 6 bases and V by 5 bases; bases with no gene match: 7. Germline assignment: CDR1 WNHNN and CDR2 SYGVQD (reference sequence). CDR3 coding DNA: TGCGCCAGCAGTTCCGGGACAGGGATCTCTGAAGCTTTCTTT. Protein product: CASSSGTGISEAFF.

The rearrangement uses TRBV7-2 and TRBJ2-3, with 7 nucleotides matching TRBD1. The V gene end was trimmed by 5 bases and the J gene end by 1 base; junction bases not matched to a gene: 6. The germline gives CDR1 SGHTA, CDR2 FQGNSA. This CDR3 is 15 amino acids long. The CDR3, as DNA: TGTGCCAGCAGCATCCGACAGGGCCGCACAGATACGCAGTATTTT. The encoded protein is CASSIRQGRTDTQYF.

The chain uses TRBV4-3 and TRBJ2-7, with 7 bases aligning to TRBD1. CDR3 length equals 17 residues. V gave up 1 base and J gave up 4 bases; unmatched junction bases: 13. Germline V gene data show CDR1 as LGHNA and CDR2 as YSLEER. The CDR3: CASSQGRTGLFGYEQYF. The CDR3, as DNA: TGCGCCAGCAGCCAAGGTCGGACAGGTCTATTTGGATACGAGCAGTACTTC.